These T cell receptor beta chains were read from a single sample in a study of T-cell memory formation after mild COVID-19. Via MiXCR, TCRdb re-called the 5' RACE reads, giving one row per CDR3 protein. Of some 15,000 distinct CDR3 sequences detected, approximately 19% appear once; the ten largest clones hold 49%. The sequencing sample was made of PBMCs or a T cell subset sorted from them (not recorded which). The receptors were sampled from an adult woman who had mild COVID-19 (a few samples of this study predate the infection). Cell type and time point are not known. The CDR3 runs from the conserved cysteine through the conserved F or W. A D gene is named only where the DNA matches it firmly. Size values are once, few and many counts, or a class for expanded clones, and some rows have none.

TRBV4-1,TRBD1,many,TRBJ2-1,TGCGCCAGCAGCCAAGGGCAGGGGGCGTACAATGAGCAGTTCTTC,CASSQGQGAYNEQFF
TRBV24-1,NA,once,TRBJ2-1,TGTGCCACCGGGGCCAACTACAATGAGCAGTTCTTC,CATGANYNEQFF
TRBV27,TRBD1,many,TRBJ2-7,TGTGCCAGCAGTTCCCTCCGGGACAGCTCCTACGAGCAGTACTTC,CASSSLRDSSYEQYF
TRBV7-6,NA,many,TRBJ2-1,TGTGCCAGCAGCTTAGGGGGGGAATTGGGTCAGTTCTTC,CASSLGGELGQFF
TRBV15,NA,many,TRBJ2-3,TGTGCCACCAGCAGAGAGGCGGGGGCTACGGGAGATACGCAGTATTTT,CATSREAGATGDTQYF
TRBV18,NA,many,TRBJ2-7,TGTGCCAGCTCACCAAGCGTGGGGGGTTACAGGAGCTACGAGCAGTACTTC,CASSPSVGGYRSYEQYF
TRBV2,TRBD2,many,TRBJ2-7,TGTGCCAGCAGTGAGGCTAGCGGGCCGTACGAGCAGTACTTC,CASSEASGPYEQYF
TRBV15,NA,many,TRBJ2-2,TGTGCCACCAACAAAGCAAACACCGGGGAGCTGTTTTTT,CATNKANTGELFF
TRBV7-2,NA,NA,TRBJ2-5,TGTGCCAGCAGCGTAACAGGCCTGGGGGAGACCCAGTACTTC,CASSVTGLGETQYF
TRBV6-2/TRBV6-3,NA,many,TRBJ2-3,TGTGCCAGCAGTTACTACCCCCGTGGTCTAGCTCCAACTAGCACAGATACGCAGTATTTT,CASSYYPRGLAPTSTDTQYF
TRBV20-1,TRBD1,many,TRBJ1-2,TGCAGTGCTAACCGACAGGGGGTCGGTAACTATGGCTACACCTTC,CSANRQGVGNYGYTF
TRBV7-9,NA,many,TRBJ1-5,TGTGCCAGCAGCTTAGGGGGGGGCGTGAGCAATCAGCCCCAGCATTTT,CASSLGGGVSNQPQHF
TRBV7-8,NA,NA,TRBJ1-5,TGTGCCAGCACCGCCCGGCGGGGTGTTGAGCAGCCCCAGCATTTT,CASTARRGVEQPQHF
TRBV7-9,NA,medium-sized,TRBJ2-7,TGTGCCAGCAGCGGAGAGGTCGACAGTGGGAGCTACGAGCAGTACTTC,CASSGEVDSGSYEQYF
TRBV20-1,TRBD2,NA,TRBJ2-3,TGCAGTGCTAGAGTTGGACTAGCGGAAGCTAGCACAGATACGCAGTATTTT,CSARVGLAEASTDTQYF
TRBV2,TRBD1,many,TRBJ1-5,TGTGCCAGCAGCGACGGGACAGGGCCTAATCAGCCCCAGCATTTT,CASSDGTGPNQPQHF
TRBV20-1,TRBD1,many,TRBJ1-5,TGCAGTGCCAGTAACGGACAGGGGGAACAGCCCCAGCATTTT,CSASNGQGEQPQHF
TRBV5-1,TRBD2,NA,TRBJ2-2,TGCGCCAGCAGTCCGGGAGGCACCGGGGAGCTGTTTTTT,CASSPGGTGELFF
TRBV7-9,NA,many,TRBJ2-5,TGTGCCAGCAGCGCAGGGGTCGAGGAAGAGACCCAGTACTTC,CASSAGVEEETQYF
TRBV29-1,NA,medium-sized,TRBJ2-5,TGCAGCGTCCTAAGGGAGGTCCAGTACTTC,CSVLREVQYF
TRBV7-2,TRBD1,NA,TRBJ2-3,TGTGCCAGCAGTGCAACGCCCAGGGGGACAGATACGCAGTATTTT,CASSATPRGTDTQYF
TRBV2,TRBD1,many,TRBJ1-4,TGTGCCAGCAGTGAAAGGGACAGGGGCGACGAAAAACTGTTTTTT,CASSERDRGDEKLFF